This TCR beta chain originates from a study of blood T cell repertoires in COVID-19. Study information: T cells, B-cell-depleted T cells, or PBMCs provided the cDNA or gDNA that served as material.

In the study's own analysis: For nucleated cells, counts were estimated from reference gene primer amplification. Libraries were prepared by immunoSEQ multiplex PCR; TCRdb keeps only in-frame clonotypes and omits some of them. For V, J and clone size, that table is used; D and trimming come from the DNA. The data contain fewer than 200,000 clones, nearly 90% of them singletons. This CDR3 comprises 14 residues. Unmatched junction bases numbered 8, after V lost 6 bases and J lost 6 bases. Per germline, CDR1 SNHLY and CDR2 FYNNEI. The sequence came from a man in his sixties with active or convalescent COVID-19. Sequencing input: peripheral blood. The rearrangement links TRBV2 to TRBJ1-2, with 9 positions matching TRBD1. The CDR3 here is CASSRDRGSDGYTF. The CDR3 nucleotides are TGTGCCAGCAGCCGTGACAGGGGGTCTGATGGCTACACCTTC.